The 4 T cell receptor beta chains below all came from one sample that was sequenced in a study of T cell clonality in common variable immunodeficiency. The repertoire was sequenced with immunoSEQ multiplex PCR; TCRdb's copy has only in-frame clones and lacks some. Recorded here are tens of thousands of clones, with no singletons, and the ten leading clones hold 5.4%. Material for sequencing was peripheral blood mononuclear cells. Receptors originate from a person aged 18-70 years in good health.

This clone was recorded many times. The read stops 3 residues short of the end of the CDR3; the missing end is completed from the germline J gene. The chain has TRBV23-1 and TRBJ2-5, with 7 bases matching TRBD2. TRBV23-1 is reported as an ORF; its role is uncertain. The CDR3 runs 13 residues. J lost 4 bases, V lost 2 bases, and 1 base had no gene match. The covered CDR3 bases are TGCGCCAGCAGTCAAACGGGGGGAGAGACC. Translating it yields CASSQTGGET. The whole CDR3 sequence is CASSQTGGETQYF.

This clone appeared many times. The read stops 3 residues short of the end of the CDR3; the missing end is completed from the germline J gene. V and J are TRBV7-9 and TRBJ2-1; 8 nucleotides align to TRBD2. Germline V gene lookup returns CDR1 SEHNR and CDR2 FQNEAQ (reference sequence). The CDR3 is 15 amino acids. With V trimmed by 6 bases and J by 5 bases, 9 bases remained unmatched. CDR3 DNA, as far as it was read: TGTGCCAGCAGGGAGCGGGAGCGGGGAAACAATGAG. It yields the protein CASRERERGNNE. In full, the CDR3 is CASRERERGNNEQFF.

This clone was seen at least ten times. Read coverage stops 3 residues before the CDR3 terminus; the germline J gene supplies the remainder. This chain joins TRBV7-7 and TRBJ2-1, with a possible D match to TRBD1 (6 bases). Between the trimmed V and J ends, which lost 3 bases and 5 bases, there was a span of 8 bases. In germline, CDR1 is SSHAT, CDR2 FNYEAQ (reference sequence). This CDR3 spans 13 amino acids. CDR3 protein: CASSFGQHNEQFF. The CDR3 DNA, read in part, is TGTGCCAGCAGCTTCGGACAGCACAATGAG.

The table lists this clone with many counts. The CDR3 spells CASSHRRAVYEQYF. The sequenced part of the CDR3 DNA is TGTGCCAGCAGCCACCGGAGGGCCGTATACGAG. This sequence joins TRBV7-8 and TRBJ2-7; D is perhaps TRBD2 (6 bases). The CDR3 end falls 3 residues outside the read, so it is completed with the germline J gene. Trimming removed 5 bases from V and 4 bases from J, with 15 bases in between. CDR3 length equals 14 residues. CDR1 and CDR2 (germline): SGHVS, FQNEAQ. The full variable domain, completed using reference TRBV7-8 and TRBJ2-7, is GAGVSQSPRYKVAKRGQDVALRCDPISGHVSLFWYQQALGQGPEFLTYFQNEAQLDKSGLPSDRFFAERPEGSVSTLKIQRTQQEDSAVYLCASSHRRAVYEQYFGPGTRLTVT.